What follows describes a single T cell receptor (beta chain). This clone came up a few times. Its binding antigen is unknown. No clone much larger than this one lies a single base away; base qualities are absent. A single peripheral blood draw of 90 to 150 mL on average was collected from each donor into heparinised tubes. Using a panel that included CD45RO, CCR7, CD25, CD127, CD95 and CD27, naive, central memory, regulatory and stem cell-like memory CD4+ T cells were sorted on a BD FACSAria II. Purity was above 95% for every sorted population. PBMCs were isolated right away by Lymphoprep density gradient centrifugation and were stained directly, without culture. So that batch effects would be minimized, each experiment stained and sorted samples in pairs, pairing one healthy donor with one patient. The sample is drawn from a study of beta chain features in type 1 diabetes listed by TCRdb under 2018. For the wider study: Mean age, gender distribution, total cell number and subset yield did not differ between patients and healthy donors. A total of approximately 100 million sorted cells were examined across all samples, and the number of cells per subset was strongly correlated with RNA yield. The study compared TCRB repertoires of sorted circulating CD4+ T cell subsets between recently diagnosed type 1 diabetes patients and matched healthy donors. Regulatory and stem cell-like memory subsets were obtained from only 8 patients and roughly 8 healthy donors, while naive and central memory subsets were obtained from all 28 donors.

The germline V gene sets CDR1 to SGHDT and CDR2 to YYEEEE. V is cut by 3 bases and J by 1 base, and the space between the germline ends is 13 bases. The CDR3 numbers 15 residues from cysteine through phenylalanine. CDR3 DNA is the only sequence kept; it has 45 bases, read in frame from the first base. What the research found in general, with its limitations: Type 1 diabetes patients showed a moderate but significant shortening of TCRB CDR3 length in all four CD4+ subsets. Fewer insertions and more nucleotide deletions at VDJ recombination sites were observed in patients with type 1 diabetes, implying thymic rearrangement abnormalities. Shorter templates might have been favored by PCR, but patient and control samples were amplified and corrected together, so both groups would have been affected equally by any skew. Because cDNA was sequenced instead of genomic DNA, activated cells with high expression could be over-represented, although the groups did not differ in activation or CD3 levels. Naive, central memory and regulatory TCRB repertoires appeared more similar among patients than among healthy donors. Because the HLA sub-analyses included only small numbers of individuals, any influence of HLA type on TCRB rearrangement was left unresolved.

All of the isolated RNA was reverse transcribed with the High Capacity cDNA Reverse Transcription Kit, so expressed TCRB transcripts were sequenced. Deep immunoSEQ sequencing was applied to naive, central memory and regulatory T cell samples, giving an average of about 3.57 million total reads per sample. After sorted cells were lysed in RLT buffer, RNA was extracted with DNase-treated RNeasy Micro or Mini kits, with the choice depending on cell number. To prevent cross-contamination, each cell subset was processed individually, whereas patient and healthy donor samples were processed jointly. TCRB sequences were amplified from cDNA with the immunoSEQ multiplex PCR, producing 87-bp fragments spanning the CDR3 region. Amplicons were sequenced on the Illumina HiSeq platform. The authors' analysis ran thus. PCR bias was computationally corrected using synthetic template baselines, reads within Hamming distance 2 were collapsed, and singletons that could not be merged were discarded. Reads were aligned against IMGT so that V, D and J genes, CDR3 length and insertions or deletions at six rearrangement sites could be assigned. Within each subset, clonotype counts were normalized to the number of sorted cells before true diversity and Gini coefficients were calculated with the tcR R package. The overlap coefficient, calculated on TCRB nucleotide sequences, was used to measure repertoire sharing. In its TCRdb copy, this immuneACCESS table keeps in-frame sequences only and misses some clones. Where compared with another copy, unresolved V genes explain less than half of these, and the others have no known cause. V, J and clone size were drawn from that table, and D and trimming were deduced from the DNA. The sample includes roughly 150,000 clones, with 6.5% to 10% observed a single time. The top ten clonotypes cover over 0.45% of the sample.

The sequenced sample was central memory CD4+ T cells from blood. The chain is encoded by TRBV5-6 joined to TRBJ1-2; the D segment cannot be called with confidence. This TCR was recovered from a woman younger than 35 with type 1 diabetes. The CDR3 reads as follows: CASSYMASGNYGYTF. The sequenced DNA: TGTGCCAGCAGCTACATGGCCAGCGGTAACTATGGCTACACCTTC.